Below are 30 T cell receptor beta chains sequenced from a single sample in a study of blood T cells in healthy people across ages. PCR was performed a second time for 7 to 11 cycles using a sample-barcoded 5' primer and a J-beta primer mix. TCRdb reprocessed the 5' RACE reads with MiXCR, giving one entry per CDR3 protein. The data hold 650,000 to 1,000,000 distinct CDR3 sequences, with about 36% observed a single time. Sequenced sample: blood. These receptors all come from a man in his late teens or twenties in good health.

On this clonotype itself: A read error may account for a junction end that differs from germline. The rearrangement uses TRBV20-1 and TRBJ2-3; D is unclear. Germline V lookup: CDR1 DFQATT, CDR2 SNEGSKA (reference sequence). The CDR3 extends over 16 amino acids. CDR3 nucleotides: TGCAGTGCTAGTAGGGTAGGGCGGCGGATCACAGATACGCGGTATTTT. Amino acid sequence: CSASRVGRRITDTRYF.

The genes are TRBV20-1 and TRBJ1-2, with 8 bases matching TRBD1. The V gene end was trimmed by 3 bases and the J gene end by 0 bases; junction bases not matched to a gene: 3. This CDR3 has 14 amino acids. CDR1 is DFQATT, CDR2 SNEGSKA, per germline (reference sequence). This CDR3 is CSASQGAANYGYTF. CDR3 DNA sequence: TGCAGTGCTAGTCAGGGGGCTGCTAACTATGGCTACACCTTC.

This clonotype was counted between two and nine times. V is TRBV9 and J is TRBJ1-2; D unresolved. Germline CDR1 and CDR2: SGDLS and YYNGEE. The CDR3 contains 13 residues. Deletions cut 3 bases from V and 6 bases from J, with 12 bases between. CDR3 region: CASSGQGLNGYTF. CDR3 DNA sequence: TGTGCCAGCAGCGGTCAAGGGCTGAATGGCTACACCTTC.

The rearrangement links TRBV10-3 to TRBJ2-1, with a possible D match to TRBD2 (7 bases). V was shortened by 7 bases and J by 6 bases, with 16 bases between the two germline ends. CDR1 and CDR2 from the germline V gene are ENHRY and SYGVKD. CDR3 length: 14 amino acids. CDR3 protein: CAIKKGGAGNEQFF. CDR3 in DNA: TGTGCCATCAAGAAGGGGGGGGCGGGCAATGAGCAGTTCTTC.

CDR3 protein: CASSTDLATEAFF. DNA of the CDR3: TGCGCCAGCAGCACCGACTTGGCCACTGAAGCTTTCTTT. V and J are TRBV5-1 and TRBJ1-1; D is unresolved. This CDR3 comprises 13 residues. The germline V gene has CDR1 SGHRS and CDR2 YFSETQ. Trimming took 4 bases from V and 4 from J, leaving 11 bases between them.

This clonotype was detected only a few times. The V gene is TRBV5-1, the J gene TRBJ2-1, with 10 bases aligning to TRBD1. Germline V CDR1 and CDR2: SGHRS, YFSETQ. The CDR3 is made up of 15 amino acids. With V trimmed by 5 bases and J by 2 bases, 4 bases remained unmatched. In DNA form, the CDR3 reads TGCGCCAGCAGGCAGGGACAGGGGCCCTACAATGAGCAGTTCTTC. Encoded protein: CASRQGQGPYNEQFF.

V and J are TRBV5-1 and TRBJ1-1; D not certain. This CDR3 region has 15 residues. Looked up from germline, CDR1 is SGHRS and CDR2 is YFSETQ. Trimming stripped 2 bases from V and 1 base from J, with 12 bases between. This chain's CDR3 is CASSFDGPQNTEAFF. The CDR3 nucleotides are TGCGCCAGCAGCTTTGACGGGCCACAGAACACTGAAGCTTTCTTT.

This rearrangement joins TRBV7-6 to TRBJ1-2; D not certain. V was shortened by 2 bases and J by 5 bases, with 12 bases between the two germline ends. This CDR3 comprises 14 residues. Germline loops: CDR1 SGHVS, CDR2 FNYEAQ. CDR3 DNA: TGTGCCAGCAGCTTAAACAGTTTGGGGTATGGCTACACCTTC. It is translated as CASSLNSLGYGYTF.

This clonotype was found a few times. The chain joins TRBV20-1 to TRBJ2-5, with 7 bases matching TRBD1. The CDR3 covers 15 residues. Germline V lookup: CDR1 DFQATT, CDR2 SNEGSKA (reference sequence). Trimming removed 0 bases from V and 4 bases from J; junction bases left unmatched: 8. The CDR3 here is CSARDASAGGETQYF. The CDR3 DNA reads as TGCAGTGCTAGAGACGCGTCGGCAGGGGGAGAGACCCAGTACTTC.

Details on this clonotype: Since a much larger clone is just one base distant, this may be a read error. This chain uses TRBV29-1 with TRBJ2-7; no firm D call. The CDR3 loop spans 11 amino acids. Germline V gene sequence: CDR1 SQVTM, CDR2 ANQGSEA. In nucleotides, the CDR3 is TGCGGCGTTGAAGTTTCCTACGAGCAGTACTTC. It specifies CGVEVSYEQYF.

In DNA, the CDR3 is TGTGCCTGGAGTCAAGGGGTGAACACTGAAGCTTTCTTT. It specifies CAWSQGVNTEAFF. The chain has TRBV30 and TRBJ1-1, with D possibly matching TRBD1 (5 bases). V was shortened by 2 bases and J by 0 bases, with 7 bases between the two germline ends. CDR3 size: 13 residues. The germline V gene has CDR1 GTSNPN and CDR2 SVGIG (reference sequence).

There are many counts of this clonotype. The V gene is TRBV10-3, the J gene TRBJ2-5; D not resolved. The CDR3 is 14 residues long. Germline lookup yields CDR1 ENHRY and CDR2 SYGVKD. Trimming took off 4 bases at V and 0 bases at J, with 9 bases between the two ends. In DNA, the CDR3 is TGTGCCATCAGTGCAGGCCCTTACCAAGAGACCCAGTACTTC. Its translation is CAISAGPYQETQYF.

This clonotype was recorded many times. J is TRBJ1-2 and V is TRBV5-1; 9 nucleotides line up with TRBD1. V was pared by 0 bases and J by 4 bases, with 10 bases of the junction left unmatched. CDR1 is SGHRS, CDR2 YFSETQ, per germline. The CDR3 loop spans 17 amino acids. DNA for the CDR3: TGCGCCAGCAGCTTGGCTCCGGGACAGGGTACGACCTATGGCTACACCTTC. This encodes CASSLAPGQGTTYGYTF.

This clonotype appeared many times. The chain is built from TRBV6-1 and TRBJ1-2, with TRBD1 as a possible D gene (5 bases). CDR3 size: 12 residues. Germline V CDR1 and CDR2: MNHNS, SASEGT. With 6 bases removed from V and 1 base from J, the gap between germline ends came to 6 bases. The CDR3 here is CASRDSNYGYTF. CDR3 coding DNA: TGTGCCAGCAGAGACAGTAACTATGGCTACACCTTC.

This clonotype has a count of ten or more. The rearrangement joins TRBV9 to TRBJ1-2, with D perhaps matching TRBD1 (6 bases). CDR3 length: 13 amino acids. The germline CDR1 and CDR2 sequences are SGDLS and YYNGEE. V lost 2 bases to trimming and J lost 2 bases, with 7 bases between them. The CDR3 loop reads CASSVTGNYGYTF. The CDR3 DNA is TGTGCCAGCAGCGTTACAGGGAACTATGGCTACACCTTC.

The chain links TRBV12-3 or TRBV12-4 to TRBJ2-2; 7 nucleotides match TRBD1. The junction had 6 bases not matched to a gene; V was cut back by 7 bases and J by 1 base. The CDR3 consists of 15 residues. This chain's CDR3 is CASTLGTVNTGELFF. The CDR3 DNA is TGTGCCAGCACCCTAGGGACAGTGAACACCGGGGAGCTGTTTTTT.

Only a few counts were recorded for this clonotype. For the CDR3, the DNA is TGTGCCAGCAGAGAGACAGTGGGTGGCTACACCTTC. Translation: CASRETVGGYTF. The chain links TRBV2 to TRBJ1-2; D perhaps matches TRBD1 (5 bases). V was clipped by 6 bases and J by 7 bases, with 12 bases between them. The CDR3 has 12 residues. The germline gives CDR1 SNHLY, CDR2 FYNNEI.

The chain couples TRBV19 to TRBJ2-3; TRBD2 is a possible D gene (6 bases). Trimming left V 7 bases short and J 3 bases short, with 14 bases between. This CDR3 is built from 14 residues. CDR1 is LNHDA and CDR2 is SQIVND in the germline V gene (reference sequence). The CDR3 nucleotides are TGTGCCAGTACCCCGGGACTGCTAACAGATACGCAGTATTTT. It is translated as CASTPGLLTDTQYF.

This clonotype was seen only a few times. This sequence joins TRBV5-1 and TRBJ2-1; no definite D call. Germline lookup yields CDR1 SGHRS and CDR2 YFSETQ. The CDR3 consists of 16 residues. The ends were cut back, 0 bases at V and 3 bases at J, with 13 bases in the middle. The chain's CDR3 is CASSLATGLFYNEQFF. The CDR3 DNA is TGCGCCAGCAGCTTGGCAACGGGTCTCTTCTACAATGAGCAGTTCTTC. Combining the CDR3 with reference TRBV5-1 and TRBJ2-1 gives the whole variable domain KAGVTQTPRYLIKTRGQQVTLSCSPISGHRSVSWYQQTPGQGLQFLFEYFSETQRNKGNFPGRFSGRQFSNSRSEMNVSTLELGDSALYLCASSLATGLFYNEQFFGPGTRLTVL.

This clonotype was detected a few times. The junction and the germline gene differ at one end; a read error may be behind it. The rearrangement links TRBV7-3 to TRBJ2-1; 8 bases are a match to TRBD2. CDR1 SGHTA and CDR2 FQGTGA come from the germline V gene. This CDR3 spans 15 amino acids. The CDR3 spells CVSSLSAGGINEQFF. In DNA, the CDR3 is TGTGTCAGCAGCCTTTCGGCGGGGGGAATTAATGAGCAGTTCTTC.

J is TRBJ1-2 and V is TRBV5-1, with unresolved D. Germline lookup yields CDR1 SGHRS and CDR2 YFSETQ. The CDR3 contains 15 residues. V gave up 4 bases and J gave up 0 bases, with 13 bases separating them. This CDR3 is CASSANEESNYGYTF. The CDR3 DNA reads TGCGCCAGCAGCGCTAACGAGGAATCTAACTATGGCTACACCTTC.

The V call is TRBV20-1, the J call TRBJ2-7; D unclear. Germline V gives CDR1 DFQATT, CDR2 SNEGSKA (reference sequence). The CDR3 consists of 12 residues. Deletions cut 3 bases from V and 6 bases from J, with 12 bases between. As DNA, the CDR3 is TGCAGTGCTAGCCGGATCTCATCCGAGCAGTACTTC. Translation: CSASRISSEQYF.

The J gene is TRBJ1-1, the V gene TRBV12-3 or TRBV12-4; TRBD1 matches 12 bases. The CDR3 sequence is 15 residues long. The J segment lost 6 bases and the V segment lost 5 bases, leaving 7 bases of the junction unmatched. For the CDR3, the DNA is TGTGCCAGCAGTCTTAGGGACAGGGGGCGCCCTGAAGCTTTCTTT. Its translation: CASSLRDRGRPEAFF.

This rearrangement joins TRBV5-6 to TRBJ1-2; D possibly corresponds to TRBD1 (5 bases). V lost 2 bases and J lost 4, with 12 bases in between. Germline CDR1 and CDR2: SGHDT and YYEEEE. There are 14 residues in the CDR3. The CDR3 sequence is CASSFRGGGYGYTF. CDR3 sequence (DNA): TGTGCCAGCAGCTTCCGTGGGGGAGGCTATGGCTACACCTTC.

Only a few counts were recorded for this clonotype. This sequence joins TRBV18 and TRBJ2-1; 7 bases agree with TRBD2. Looked up from germline, CDR1 is KGHSH and CDR2 is LQKENI. With 2 bases clipped from V and 7 bases from J, the junction kept 8 bases outside the gene matches. This CDR3 is built from 15 residues. The CDR3 sequence is CASSPGLRDYNEQFF. The CDR3 bases are TGTGCCAGCTCACCAGGGCTGCGGGACTATAATGAGCAGTTCTTC. The whole variable domain, filled in from reference TRBV18 and TRBJ2-1, reads NAGVMQNPRHLVRRRGQEARLRCSPMKGHSHVYWYRQLPEEGLKFMVYLQKENIIDESGMPKERFSAEFPKEGPSILRIQQVVRGDSAAYFCASSPGLRDYNEQFFGPGTRLTVL.

With respect to this clonotype: One junction end disagrees with the germline gene, perhaps due to a read error. The chain recombines TRBV27 with TRBJ2-7; D remains unclear. Per the germline V gene, CDR1 is MNHEY and CDR2 is SMNVEV (reference sequence). CDR3 length equals 11 residues. The CDR3 sequence: CVSTPLIGQYF. For the CDR3, the DNA is TGTGTCAGCACTCCTCTGATTGGGCAGTACTTC.

The chain joins TRBV25-1 to TRBJ2-5; the D is unclear. The CDR3 has 15 amino acids. Between the trimmed V and J ends, which lost 6 bases and 2 bases, there was a span of 16 bases. The V gene's germline CDR1 is MGHDK and CDR2 SYGVNS. The CDR3 DNA reads TGTGCCAGCAGCGTCCTTTTAGGGCGACAAGAGACCCAGTACTTC. This gives the protein CASSVLLGRQETQYF.

This clonotype was seen a few times. V is TRBV7-2 and J is TRBJ1-2; D is ambiguous. The germline V gene has CDR1 SGHTA and CDR2 FQGNSA. Trimming cost V 6 bases and J 1 base, with 6 bases left between them. The length of the CDR3 is 12 residues. As DNA, the CDR3 is TGTGCCAGCAGGGGTCTTAACTATGGCTACACCTTC. Translation: CASRGLNYGYTF.

This clonotype has a handful of counts. The genes are TRBV5-1 and TRBJ2-7; D is unresolved. The CDR3 has 13 amino acids. Per the germline V gene, CDR1 is SGHRS and CDR2 is YFSETQ. V lost 3 bases to trimming and J lost 2 bases, with 9 bases between them. CDR3 sequence (DNA): TGCGCCAGCAGCTGGTCCGGAGCCTACGAGCAGTACTTC. It codes for CASSWSGAYEQYF.

The chain joins TRBV9 to TRBJ2-1; D perhaps matches TRBD1 (5 bases). CDR1 and CDR2 (germline): SGDLS, YYNGEE. The V and J ends lost 0 bases and 5 bases respectively, with 12 bases between them. CDR3 length: 15 residues. CDR3 bases: TGTGCCAGCAGCGTAGTCGATAAGGGGCACAATGAGCAGTTCTTC. Protein product: CASSVVDKGHNEQFF.